This passage covers 30 T cell receptor beta chains from one sample sequenced in a study of blood T cells in healthy people across ages. The authors ran a second PCR of roughly 7 to 11 cycles using a sample-barcoded 5' primer and a J-beta primer mix. TCRdb reprocessed the 5' RACE reads with MiXCR, giving one entry per CDR3 protein. This table holds 1.5 million to 2 million distinct CDR3 sequences, under 30% found once. Sequenced sample: blood. The source of these receptors is a woman aged 25 to 45 in good health.

As for this clonotype: The junction and the germline gene differ at one end; a read error may be behind it. The chain employs TRBV18 and TRBJ2-1; 8 positions agree with TRBD2. Germline lookup yields CDR1 KGHSH and CDR2 LQKENI. The CDR3 spans 15 residues. The CDR3 sequence: CASSPRSGGTDEQFF. For the CDR3, the DNA is TGTGCCAGCTCACCACGGAGCGGGGGAACGGATGAACAGTTCTTC.

The sample holds a few counts of this clonotype. The chain is built from TRBV7-6 and TRBJ2-3; 7 nucleotides line up with TRBD2. There are 15 residues in the CDR3. V shed 5 bases, J shed 1 base, and the junction held 6 bases outside the gene matches. The germline gives CDR1 SGHVS, CDR2 FNYEAQ. The CDR3 DNA is TGTGCCAGCAGCCAAAATCTAGCGGGCACAGATACGCAGTATTTT. The encoded protein is CASSQNLAGTDTQYF.

Worth noting for this clonotype: A read error may account for a junction end that differs from germline. This chain links TRBV11-2 with TRBJ2-1, with 7 positions matching TRBD1. The CDR3 has 14 residues. CDR1 is SGHAT and CDR2 is FQNNGV in the germline V gene. DNA for the CDR3: TGTGCCAACAGCCCCAGGACAGGAAACAATGAGCAGTTCTTC. It codes for CANSPRTGNNEQFF.

This clonotype was observed a handful of times. The chain joins TRBV20-1 to TRBJ1-3; the D is unclear. Trimming cost V 4 bases and J 0 bases, with 13 bases left between them. Per germline, CDR1 DFQATT and CDR2 SNEGSKA (reference sequence). The CDR3 length is 15 residues. The CDR3 is CSATEDESSGNTIYF. The CDR3 bases are TGCAGTGCTACCGAAGACGAGAGCTCTGGAAACACCATATATTTT.

This clonotype appeared a few times. The chain carries TRBV20-1 and TRBJ1-4; 8 nucleotides match TRBD1. CDR1 is DFQATT, CDR2 SNEGSKA, per germline (reference sequence). The CDR3 runs to 14 residues. J lost 5 bases, V lost 3 bases, and 5 bases had no gene match. In nucleotides, the CDR3 is TGCAGTGCTAGGGCGAGGACAGGGAATGAAAAACTGTTTTTT. Its protein product is CSARARTGNEKLFF.

This chain uses TRBV27 with TRBJ2-7; 9 nucleotides match TRBD1. In germline, CDR1 is MNHEY, CDR2 SMNVEV (reference sequence). CDR3 length: 16 residues. V lost 5 bases to trimming and J lost 2 bases; unmatched junction nucleotides: 10. As DNA, the CDR3 is TGTGCCAGCAGTCCAAACCCTGGGACAGGGACCTACGAGCAGTACTTC. This encodes CASSPNPGTGTYEQYF.

Concerning this clonotype itself: This may be a read error: a much more frequent sequence differs by one nucleotide. The chain links TRBV29-1 to TRBJ2-7; weak D call: TRBD2 (6 bases). Per the germline V gene, CDR1 is SQVTM and CDR2 is ANQGSEA. The germline V and J ends were trimmed by 5 bases and 1 base, with 12 bases remaining between them. There are 13 residues in the CDR3. CDR3 sequence: CSVLTSRSYEQYF. The CDR3 bases are TGCAGCGTTCTTACTAGCAGGTCCTACGAGCAGTACTTC.

The V gene is TRBV5-6, the J gene TRBJ1-1, with 7 positions matching TRBD1. Germline lookup yields CDR1 SGHDT and CDR2 YYEEEE. The CDR3 has 14 residues. Trimming took 4 bases from V and 3 from J; bases not matched to a gene: 6. CDR3: CASSEGQIYTEAFF. CDR3 in DNA: TGTGCCAGCAGCGAGGGACAGATTTACACTGAAGCTTTCTTT.

This clonotype was seen just once. J is TRBJ2-7 and V is TRBV7-9, with D possibly matching TRBD2 (6 bases). The CDR3 covers 13 residues. Between the trimmed V and J ends, which lost 6 bases and 7 bases, there was a span of 16 bases. Germline V gene lookup returns CDR1 SEHNR and CDR2 FQNEAQ (reference sequence). CDR3 protein: CASRSGGVNEQYF. Written as DNA, the CDR3 is TGTGCCAGCAGGTCTGGCGGGGTGAATGAGCAGTACTTC. Filled out from reference TRBV7-9 and TRBJ2-7, the complete variable domain reads DTGVSQNPRHKITKRGQNVTFRCDPISEHNRLYWYRQTLGQGPEFLTYFQNEAQLEKSRLLSDRFSAERPKGSFSTLEIQRTEQGDSAMYLCASRSGGVNEQYFGPGTRLTVT.

This sequence joins TRBV20-1 and TRBJ2-1; 11 bases map to TRBD2. This CDR3 has 18 amino acids. V lost 7 bases, J lost 5 bases, and 19 bases stayed unmatched. Germline loops: CDR1 DFQATT, CDR2 SNEGSKA (reference sequence). The CDR3 DNA reads as TGCAGTGTCCCCGGGACTAGCGGACTCCTGCTCCTCGACAATGAGCAGTTCTTC. As protein: CSVPGTSGLLLLDNEQFF.

This clonotype was counted ten times or more. The gene calls are TRBV12-3 or TRBV12-4 and TRBJ2-7; D call uncertain. This CDR3 is 17 amino acids long. Trimming shortened V by 4 bases and J by 2 bases, and 21 bases separated the two germline ends. Here the CDR3 reads CASSYSFGRNRTYEQYF. CDR3 sequence (DNA): TGTGCCAGCAGTTATTCGTTCGGCCGGAACCGTACCTACGAGCAGTACTTC.

This clonotype was seen a handful of times. V usage is TRBV5-1 and J usage is TRBJ2-4, with 7 nucleotides matching TRBD1. Germline CDR1 SGHRS, CDR2 YFSETQ. The V gene end was trimmed by 4 bases and the J gene end by 8 bases; junction bases not matched to a gene: 9. This CDR3 region has 14 residues. In DNA form, the CDR3 reads TGCGCCAGCAGCCCTGGACAGGAAGGGCACATTCAGTACTTC. It is translated as CASSPGQEGHIQYF.

V usage is TRBV6-5 and J usage is TRBJ2-4; D is undetermined. CDR1 is MNHEY, CDR2 SVGAGI, per germline. This CDR3 contains 11 residues. V lost 6 bases and J 13 bases, leaving 13 bases between the germline ends. For the CDR3, the DNA is TGTGCCAGCAGCAATCTGGCTGAGCAGTACTTC. Translated, it gives CASSNLAEQYF.

V is TRBV3-1 and J is TRBJ2-3; 14 nucleotides agree with TRBD2. V was clipped by 3 bases and J by 1 base; unmatched bases: 6. CDR3 size: 18 residues. The germline CDR1 and CDR2 sequences are LGHDT and YNNKEL (reference sequence). The CDR3 DNA sequence: TGTGCCAGCAGCCACCCGGGACTAGCGGGGGTCGGCACAGATACGCAGTATTTT. This gives the protein CASSHPGLAGVGTDTQYF.

The chain is built from TRBV20-1 and TRBJ2-1, with TRBD2 identical over 8 bases. The CDR3 has 15 amino acids. V shed 5 bases, J shed 9 bases, and the junction held 15 bases outside the gene matches. Germline V CDR1 and CDR2: DFQATT, SNEGSKA (reference sequence). CDR3 protein: CSASLEGLGFIEQFF. The CDR3, as DNA: TGCAGTGCTTCTCTGGAGGGACTAGGCTTTATTGAGCAGTTCTTC.

This clonotype has a count of ten or more. This chain uses TRBV5-6 with TRBJ2-7, with 8 bases that match TRBD1. This CDR3 is built from 14 residues. The trim removed 2 bases at V and 7 bases at J, leaving 8 bases unmatched. Germline lookup yields CDR1 SGHDT and CDR2 YYEEEE. The CDR3 nucleotides read TGTGCCAGCAGCTTCTATGGACAGGGTGAAGAGCAGTACTTC. It translates to CASSFYGQGEEQYF.

The CDR3 region is CSARETSGKSEQYF. CDR3 nucleotide sequence: TGCAGTGCTAGAGAGACTAGCGGGAAGTCTGAACAGTACTTC. The chain is built from TRBV20-1 and TRBJ2-4; 11 bases align to TRBD2. This CDR3 comprises 14 residues. Trimming removed 0 bases from V and 13 bases from J; junction bases left unmatched: 8. CDR1 DFQATT and CDR2 SNEGSKA come from the germline V gene (reference sequence).

This clonotype was seen only a few times. This rearrangement joins TRBV28 to TRBJ1-5, with TRBD1 as a possible D gene (5 bases). Trimming took 8 bases from V and 7 from J, leaving 9 bases between them. From germline, CDR1 is MDHEN and CDR2 SYDVKM. This CDR3 is built from 11 residues. The CDR3 is CASAGYQPQHF. The DNA of the CDR3 is TGTGCCAGCGCAGGGTACCAGCCCCAGCATTTT.

Comments on this clonotype: One end of the junction fails to match germline, which may point to a read error. The gene calls are TRBV7-9 and TRBJ2-5; D gene uncertain. This CDR3 is built from 14 residues. Germline CDR1 is SEHNR and CDR2 is FQNEAQ (reference sequence). The CDR3 reads CTSSLRAPQETQYF. CDR3 nucleotide sequence: TGTACCAGCAGCTTAAGGGCCCCACAAGAGACCCAGTACTTC.

A remark on this clonotype: Just one base apart from a much larger clone, this may be a read error. The conserved final phenylalanine or tryptophan is absent from the CDR3, which likely points to a read error. The gene calls are TRBV15 and TRBJ2-3; TRBD1 matches at 8 bases. This CDR3 has 17 residues. The germline CDR1 and CDR2 sequences are LNHNV and YYDKDF (reference sequence). V trimming: 8 bases; J trimming: 0 bases; junction bases outside the gene matches: 13. The CDR3 loop reads CATSRDRRRLSTDTQYC. DNA for the CDR3: TGTGCCACCTCCCGGGACAGGAGAAGGCTCAGCACAGATACGCAGTATTGT.

Only a few counts were recorded for this clonotype. V gene TRBV20-1 combines with J gene TRBJ2-7; 9 bases agree with TRBD2. V lost 2 bases, J lost 7 bases, and 6 bases stayed unmatched. This CDR3 is built from 13 residues. Germline CDR1 DFQATT, CDR2 SNEGSKA (reference sequence). The CDR3 nucleotides read TGCAGTGCTAGACTAGCGGGGCACAATGAGCAGTACTTC. Translation: CSARLAGHNEQYF.

This clonotype was recorded a few times. The chain has TRBV19 and TRBJ2-1; TRBD2 aligns across 10 bases. CDR3 length: 16 residues. V was pared by 5 bases and J by 5 bases, with 9 bases of the junction left unmatched. The V gene's germline CDR1 is LNHDA and CDR2 SQIVND (reference sequence). As DNA, the CDR3 is TGTGCCAGTAGTGGGACCGCAGCGGGGGGGCACAATGAGCAGTTCTTC. Translation: CASSGTAAGGHNEQFF.

This clonotype was found a few times. This sequence joins TRBV20-1 and TRBJ2-7, with TRBD2 matching 11 bases. The germline CDR1 and CDR2 sequences are DFQATT and SNEGSKA (reference sequence). Germline trimming cut 7 bases from V and 4 bases from J; bases unmatched to any gene: 12. This CDR3 has 15 residues. The CDR3 loop reads CSVALAASGRYEQYF. CDR3 in DNA: TGCAGTGTCGCCCTGGCGGCTAGCGGGAGGTACGAGCAGTACTTC.

This clonotype came up a few times. This rearrangement joins TRBV12-3 or TRBV12-4 to TRBJ1-6; D possibly corresponds to TRBD1 (6 bases). The CDR3 sequence is 13 residues long. Trimming took 4 bases from V and 10 from J, leaving 11 bases between them. The CDR3 region is CASSSGARSPLHF. CDR3 DNA: TGTGCCAGCAGTTCAGGGGCCCGCTCACCCCTCCACTTT.

This clonotype was seen only a few times. The gene calls are TRBV10-3 and TRBJ2-7; 7 bases are shared with TRBD1. V dropped 3 bases and J dropped 0; count of bases not matched to a gene: 5. The CDR3 spans 15 residues. CDR1 is ENHRY, CDR2 SYGVKD, per germline. This CDR3 is CAISDSTGSSYEQYF. The DNA for the CDR3 is TGTGCCATCAGTGACTCGACAGGGAGCTCCTACGAGCAGTACTTC.

This clonotype was recorded a few times. The chain recombines TRBV12-3 or TRBV12-4 with TRBJ1-5; D not resolved. V lost 5 bases and J lost 1, with 12 bases in between. CDR3 length equals 15 residues. CDR3 protein: CASSPSSGSNQPQHF. As DNA, the CDR3 is TGTGCCAGCAGTCCATCCAGTGGGAGCAATCAGCCCCAGCATTTT.

This clonotype occurred a few times. This chain uses TRBV29-1 with TRBJ1-2; D call uncertain. Germline V gene lookup returns CDR1 SQVTM and CDR2 ANQGSEA. This CDR3 has 15 amino acids. V was cut by 3 bases and J by 4 bases, with 18 bases left in between. CDR3 region: CSVDSGVRASYGYTF. CDR3 in DNA: TGCAGCGTTGATTCAGGTGTCAGAGCGTCCTATGGCTACACCTTC. The full variable domain, in which reference TRBV29-1 and TRBJ1-2 provide the parts outside the CDR3, is SAVISQKPSRDICQRGTSLTIQCQVDSQVTMMFWYRQQPGQSLTLIATANQGSEATYESGFVIDKFPISRPNLTFSTLTVSNMSPEDSSIYLCSVDSGVRASYGYTFGSGTRLTVV.

Ten or more counts support this clonotype. The chain combines TRBV11-2 with TRBJ2-1, with TRBD2 matching 8 bases. The CDR3 totals 16 residues. CDR1 and CDR2 from the germline V gene are SGHAT and FQNNGV. With V trimmed by 5 bases and J by 12 bases, 18 bases remained unmatched. The DNA of the CDR3 is TGTGCCAGCAGCCAAGAGATAGCGGGGATGGGGCGCGGGCAGTTCTTC. Residues: CASSQEIAGMGRGQFF.

This clonotype was seen a few times. The genes are TRBV12-3 or TRBV12-4 and TRBJ2-3; 12 bases map to TRBD2. V shed 5 bases, J shed 5 bases, and the junction held 14 bases outside the gene matches. This CDR3 has 18 residues. This chain's CDR3 is CASSRTSPLAGGLDTQYF. CDR3 DNA sequence: TGTGCCAGCAGTCGAACGTCCCCACTAGCGGGGGGCCTAGATACGCAGTATTTT.

Only a few counts were recorded for this clonotype. This chain links TRBV29-1 with TRBJ1-2; possible D gene TRBD1, 6 bases. Germline V gene data show CDR1 as SQVTM and CDR2 as ANQGSEA. V lost 4 bases and J 5 bases, leaving 14 bases between the germline ends. The CDR3 is 13 amino acids. The CDR3 bases are TGCAGCGTTGTGGGGGCAGACGAATATGGCTACACCTTC. Protein product: CSVVGADEYGYTF.